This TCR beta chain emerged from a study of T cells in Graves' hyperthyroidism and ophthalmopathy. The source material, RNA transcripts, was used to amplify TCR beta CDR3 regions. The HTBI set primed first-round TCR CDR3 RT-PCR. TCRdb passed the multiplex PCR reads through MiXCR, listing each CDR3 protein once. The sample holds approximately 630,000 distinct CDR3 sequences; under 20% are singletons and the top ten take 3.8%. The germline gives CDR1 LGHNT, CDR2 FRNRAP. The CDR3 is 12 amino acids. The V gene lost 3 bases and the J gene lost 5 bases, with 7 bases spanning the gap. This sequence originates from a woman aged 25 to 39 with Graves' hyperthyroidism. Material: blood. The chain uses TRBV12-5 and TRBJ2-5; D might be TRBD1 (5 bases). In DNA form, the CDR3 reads TGTGCTAGTGGTTTTTGGGGCGAGACCCAGTACTTC. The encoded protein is CASGFWGETQYF.